This TCR beta chain derives from a study of T-cell memory formation after mild COVID-19. The CDR3 runs to 14 residues. Trimming pared 2 bases from V and 5 bases from J, leaving 12 bases between. The germline CDR1 and CDR2 sequences are MNHEY and SVGAGI. At least ten counts were recorded for this clonotype. TCRdb re-called the 5' RACE reads through MiXCR, storing one row per CDR3 protein. The data hold about 620,000 distinct CDR3 sequences, with roughly 18% observed a single time. The genes are TRBV6-5 and TRBJ2-5; D might be TRBD2 (6 bases). The material sequenced was PBMCs or a T cell subset sorted from them (not recorded which). This clonotype was obtained from an adult woman who had mild COVID-19 (a few samples of this study predate the infection). Cell type and time point are not known. The CDR3 region is CASSYAGRGETQYF. In DNA form, the CDR3 reads TGTGCCAGCAGTTACGCGGGGAGAGGGGAGACCCAGTACTTC.